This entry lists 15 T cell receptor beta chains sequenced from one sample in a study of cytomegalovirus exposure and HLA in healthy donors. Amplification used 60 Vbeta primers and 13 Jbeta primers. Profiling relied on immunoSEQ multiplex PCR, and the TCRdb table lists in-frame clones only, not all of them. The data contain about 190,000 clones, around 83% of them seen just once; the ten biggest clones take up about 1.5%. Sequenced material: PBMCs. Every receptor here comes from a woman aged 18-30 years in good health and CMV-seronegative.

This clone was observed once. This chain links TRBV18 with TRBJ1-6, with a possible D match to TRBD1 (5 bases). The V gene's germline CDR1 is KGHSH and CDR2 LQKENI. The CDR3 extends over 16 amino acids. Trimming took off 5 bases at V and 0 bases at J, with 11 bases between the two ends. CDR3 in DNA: TGTGCCAGCTCAAACACCGGGGGCTCCTATAATTCACCCCTCCACTTT. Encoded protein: CASSNTGGSYNSPLHF.

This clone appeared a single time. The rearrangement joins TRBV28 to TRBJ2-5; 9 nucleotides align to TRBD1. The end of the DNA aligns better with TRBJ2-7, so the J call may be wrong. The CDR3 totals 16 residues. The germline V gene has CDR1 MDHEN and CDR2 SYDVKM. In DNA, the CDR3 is TGTGCCAGCAGTTCCTATCCGGGACAGGGTCGCCACGAGCAGTACTTC. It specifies CASSSYPGQGRHEQYF.

Here the CDR3 reads CASSFSGRAQETQYF. CDR3 bases: TGTGCCAGCAGCTTTAGCGGGAGGGCCCAAGAGACCCAGTACTTC. This chain joins TRBV7-2 and TRBJ2-5; 11 nucleotides match TRBD2. CDR3 length equals 15 residues. V was pared by 3 bases and J by 1 base, with 1 base of the junction left unmatched. Germline V CDR1 and CDR2: SGHTA, FQGNSA.

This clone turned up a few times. The CDR3 loop is CASSGDTYEQYF. CDR3 nucleotides: TGTGCCAGCAGTGGGGACACGTACGAGCAGTACTTC. The rearrangement uses TRBV28 and TRBJ2-7, with D possibly TRBD1 on 6 matching bases. Per germline, CDR1 MDHEN and CDR2 SYDVKM. Trimming removed 5 bases at V and 4 bases at J, with 9 bases between. The CDR3 runs 12 residues.

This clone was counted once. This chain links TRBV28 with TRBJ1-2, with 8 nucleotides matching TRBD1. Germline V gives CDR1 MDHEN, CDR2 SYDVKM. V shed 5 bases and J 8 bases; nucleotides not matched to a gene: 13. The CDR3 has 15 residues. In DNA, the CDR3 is TGTGCCAGCAGTAGTGGGACAGGTGATGTGGTGGGCTACACCTTC. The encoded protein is CASSSGTGDVVGYTF.

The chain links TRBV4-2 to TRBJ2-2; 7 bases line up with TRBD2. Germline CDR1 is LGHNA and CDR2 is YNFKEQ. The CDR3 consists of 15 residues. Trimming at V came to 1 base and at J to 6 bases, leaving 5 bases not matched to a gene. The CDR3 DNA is TGTGCCAGCAGCCAAGTCCAGCGGGGCGCCGGGGAGCTGTTTTTT. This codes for CASSQVQRGAGELFF.

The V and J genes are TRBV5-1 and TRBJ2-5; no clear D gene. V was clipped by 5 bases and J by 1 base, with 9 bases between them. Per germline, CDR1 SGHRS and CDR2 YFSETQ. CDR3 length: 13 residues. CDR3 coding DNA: TGCGCCAGCAGACTGTCTGCCCAAGAGACCCAGTACTTC. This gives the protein CASRLSAQETQYF.

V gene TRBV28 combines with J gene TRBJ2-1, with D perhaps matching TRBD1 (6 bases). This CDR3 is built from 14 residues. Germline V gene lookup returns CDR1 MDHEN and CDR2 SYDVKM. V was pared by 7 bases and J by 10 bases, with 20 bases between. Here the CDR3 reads CASTELGGLDEQFF. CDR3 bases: TGTGCCAGCACTGAGCTAGGGGGATTAGACGAGCAGTTCTTC. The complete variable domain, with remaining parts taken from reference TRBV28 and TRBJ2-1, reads DVKVTQSSRYLVKRTGEKVFLECVQDMDHENMFWYRQDPGLGLRLIYFSYDVKMKEKGDIPEGYSVSREKKERFSLILESASTNQTSMYLCASTELGGLDEQFFGPGTRLTVL.

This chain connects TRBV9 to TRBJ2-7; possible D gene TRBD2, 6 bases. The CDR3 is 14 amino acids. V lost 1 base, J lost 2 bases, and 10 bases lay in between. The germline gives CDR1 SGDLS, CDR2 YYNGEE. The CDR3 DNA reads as TGTGCCAGCAGCGTAACTCCGGGAGCCTACGAGCAGTACTTC. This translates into CASSVTPGAYEQYF. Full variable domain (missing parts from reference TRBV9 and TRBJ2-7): DSGVTQTPKHLITATGQRVTLRCSPRSGDLSVYWYQQSLDQGLQFLIQYYNGEERAKGNILERFSAQQFPDLHSELNLSSLELGDSALYFCASSVTPGAYEQYFGPGTRLTVT.

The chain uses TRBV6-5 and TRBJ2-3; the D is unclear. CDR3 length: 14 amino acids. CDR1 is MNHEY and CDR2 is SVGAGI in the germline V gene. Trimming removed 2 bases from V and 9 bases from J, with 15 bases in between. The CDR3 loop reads CASSYRLDIGTQYF. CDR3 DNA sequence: TGTGCCAGCAGTTACCGCCTTGACATTGGGACGCAGTATTTT.

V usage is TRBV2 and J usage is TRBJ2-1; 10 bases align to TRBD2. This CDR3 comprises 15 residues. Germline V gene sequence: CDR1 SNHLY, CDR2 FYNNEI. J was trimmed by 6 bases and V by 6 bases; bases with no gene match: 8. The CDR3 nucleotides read TGTGCCAGCAGGGGCCTAGCGGGAGTTATCAATGAGCAGTTCTTC. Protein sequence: CASRGLAGVINEQFF.

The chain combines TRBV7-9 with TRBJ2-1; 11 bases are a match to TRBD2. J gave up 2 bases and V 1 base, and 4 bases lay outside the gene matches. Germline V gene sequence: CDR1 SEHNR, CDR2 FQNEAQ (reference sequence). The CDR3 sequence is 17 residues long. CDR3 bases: TGTGCCAGCAGCTTAGGAGGACTAGCGGGTACCTACAATGAGCAGTTCTTC. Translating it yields CASSLGGLAGTYNEQFF.

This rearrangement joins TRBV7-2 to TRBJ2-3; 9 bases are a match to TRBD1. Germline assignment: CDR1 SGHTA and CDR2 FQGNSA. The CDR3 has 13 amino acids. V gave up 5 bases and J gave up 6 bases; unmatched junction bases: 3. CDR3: CASSGGQGDTQYF. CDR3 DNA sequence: TGTGCCAGCAGCGGAGGACAGGGGGATACGCAGTATTTT.

CDR3 nucleotide sequence: TGTGCCAGCAGGGGGCAGGGTAGACGGTCCTACAATGAGCAGTTCTTC. Amino acid sequence: CASRGQGRRSYNEQFF. This chain links TRBV28 with TRBJ2-1; TRBD1 might be the D (5 bases). Germline V gene sequence: CDR1 MDHEN, CDR2 SYDVKM. V dropped 6 bases and J dropped 1 base, with 16 bases sitting between them. The CDR3 runs 16 residues. Filled out from reference TRBV28 and TRBJ2-1, the complete variable domain reads DVKVTQSSRYLVKRTGEKVFLECVQDMDHENMFWYRQDPGLGLRLIYFSYDVKMKEKGDIPEGYSVSREKKERFSLILESASTNQTSMYLCASRGQGRRSYNEQFFGPGTRLTVL.

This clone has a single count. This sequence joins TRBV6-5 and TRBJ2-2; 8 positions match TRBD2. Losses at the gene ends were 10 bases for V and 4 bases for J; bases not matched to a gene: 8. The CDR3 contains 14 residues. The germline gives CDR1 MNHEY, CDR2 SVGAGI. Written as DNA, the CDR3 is TGTGCCACCCAGACTAGCGATCTCACCGGGGAGCTGTTTTTT. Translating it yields CATQTSDLTGELFF.